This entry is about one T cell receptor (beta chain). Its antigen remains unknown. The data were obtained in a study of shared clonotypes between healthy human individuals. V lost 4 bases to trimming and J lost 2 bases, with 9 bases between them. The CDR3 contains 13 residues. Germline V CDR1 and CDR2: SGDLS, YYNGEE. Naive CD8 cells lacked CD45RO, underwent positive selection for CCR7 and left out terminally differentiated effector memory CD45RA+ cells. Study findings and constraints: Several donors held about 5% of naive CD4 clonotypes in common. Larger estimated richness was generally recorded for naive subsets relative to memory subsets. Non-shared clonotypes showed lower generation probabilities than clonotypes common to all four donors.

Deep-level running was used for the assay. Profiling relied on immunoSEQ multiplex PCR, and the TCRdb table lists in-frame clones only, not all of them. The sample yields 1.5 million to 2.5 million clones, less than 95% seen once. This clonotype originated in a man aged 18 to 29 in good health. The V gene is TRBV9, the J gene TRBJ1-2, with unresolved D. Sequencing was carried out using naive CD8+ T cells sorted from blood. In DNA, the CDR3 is TGTGCCAGCAGCCAGGACGGGAACTATGGCTACACCTTC. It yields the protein CASSQDGNYGYTF.